This T cell receptor beta chain was sequenced during a study of control samples from healthy donors and cancer patients. Produced via immunoSEQ multiplex PCR; TCRdb's table is partial and in-frame only. The table records 100,000 to 150,000 clones, around 90% of them present only once. V lost 5 bases to trimming and J lost 2 bases, with 11 bases between them. From germline, CDR1 is LNHDA and CDR2 SQIVND (reference sequence). CDR3 size: 14 residues. Sequences were obtained from blood. The origin of this receptor is a young man in good health. The chain joins TRBV19 to TRBJ2-3; no firm D call. The CDR3 nucleotides read TGTGCCAGTAGTGTTCTCTCGTACACAGATACGCAGTATTTT. As protein: CASSVLSYTDTQYF.